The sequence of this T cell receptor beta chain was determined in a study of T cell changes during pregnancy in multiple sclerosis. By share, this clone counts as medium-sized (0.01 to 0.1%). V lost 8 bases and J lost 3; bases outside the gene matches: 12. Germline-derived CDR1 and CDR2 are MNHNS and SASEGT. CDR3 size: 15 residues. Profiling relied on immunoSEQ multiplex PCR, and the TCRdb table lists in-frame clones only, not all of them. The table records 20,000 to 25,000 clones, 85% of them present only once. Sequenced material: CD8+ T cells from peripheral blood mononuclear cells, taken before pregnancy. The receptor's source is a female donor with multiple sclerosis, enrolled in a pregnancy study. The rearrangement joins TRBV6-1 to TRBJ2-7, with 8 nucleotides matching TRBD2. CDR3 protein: CASRGLRREVYEQYF. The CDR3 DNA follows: TGTGCCAGCCGGGGTTTAAGGCGGGAGGTCTACGAGCAGTACTTC.